This entry lists 14 T cell receptor beta chains sequenced from one sample in a study of cytomegalovirus exposure and HLA in healthy donors (dated by TCRdb to 2016 to 2017). The library was built by means of the immunoSEQ multiplex PCR assay. For the multiplex PCR, a mixture combining 60 forward primers for TCR Vbeta segments and 13 reverse primers for TCR Jbeta segments was used. TCRdb took over this immuneACCESS table, retaining in-frame rearrangements with V and J assigned. Such tables are incomplete; in checked studies, under half of the missing clones stem from an unresolved V gene, and the remainder is unexplained. The table for this sample lists 50,000 to 65,000 clones; approximately 81% of them were counted only once. Together, the top ten hold 2.5% to 3.5% of the sample. Specimen: PBMCs. The receptors derive from a young woman in good health and CMV-seronegative.

The genes are TRBV29-1 and TRBJ2-2; TRBD1 is a possible D gene (6 bases). Germline assignment: CDR1 SQVTM and CDR2 ANQGSEA. The CDR3 is made up of 14 amino acids. V was pared by 3 bases and J by 2 bases, with 10 bases between. The CDR3: CSVDLDRNTGELFF. The CDR3 DNA is TGCAGCGTTGACTTGGACAGAAACACCGGGGAGCTGTTTTTT.

The chain combines TRBV10-2 with TRBJ2-7, with a possible D match to TRBD1 (6 bases). Trimming shortened V by 7 bases and J by 2 bases, and 9 bases separated the two germline ends. The germline CDR1 and CDR2 sequences are WSHSY and SAAADI. The CDR3 contains 12 residues. CDR3 sequence reads: CASMTGTYEQYF. As DNA, the CDR3 is TGCGCCAGCATGACAGGTACCTACGAGCAGTACTTC.

This clone was counted a single time. V usage is TRBV7-9 and J usage is TRBJ2-2, with D perhaps matching TRBD1 (5 bases). Germline CDR1 reads SEHNR; CDR2 reads FQNEAQ (reference sequence). CDR3 length: 17 amino acids. Between the trimmed V and J ends, which lost 4 bases and 1 base, there was a span of 16 bases. The CDR3 sequence: CASSSLPTARNTGELFF. The CDR3 nucleotides are TGTGCCAGCAGCTCACTTCCGACAGCGAGGAACACCGGGGAGCTGTTTTTT.

This chain joins TRBV7-8 and TRBJ2-7; tentative D call: TRBD1 (6 bases). Germline assignment: CDR1 SGHVS and CDR2 FQNEAQ. The CDR3 covers 15 residues. With 4 bases removed from V and 2 bases from J, the gap between germline ends came to 15 bases. The CDR3 coding sequence is TGTGCCAGCAGCTCCGGACAGCCATCGACCTACGAGCAGTACTTC. It is translated as CASSSGQPSTYEQYF.

This clone was observed a single time. The gene calls are TRBV6-6 and TRBJ1-5; D may be TRBD1 (5 bases). V was clipped by 2 bases and J by 0 bases, with 11 bases between them. CDR3 size: 16 residues. Germline-derived CDR1 and CDR2 are MNHNY and SVGAGI (reference sequence). CDR3 DNA sequence: TGTGCCAGCAGTTACGGGGCAACCCATAGCAATCAGCCCCAGCATTTT. It specifies CASSYGATHSNQPQHF.

The V call is TRBV23-1, the J call TRBJ1-3; maybe TRBD1 (5 bases). TRBV23-1 counts as an open reading frame of uncertain function. V was trimmed by 3 bases and J by 5 bases, leaving 8 bases between them. The CDR3 consists of 13 residues. Here the CDR3 DNA reads TGCGCCAGCAGTCAGCAGGGTCGAAACACCATATATTTT. This sequence encodes CASSQQGRNTIYF.

This chain connects TRBV7-9 to TRBJ2-7; D perhaps matches TRBD1 (6 bases). V gave up 5 bases and J gave up 7 bases, with 24 bases separating them. Germline V gene sequence: CDR1 SEHNR, CDR2 FQNEAQ (reference sequence). The CDR3 consists of 16 residues. CDR3 nucleotides: TGTGCCAGCAGCGCCTCCCCGACAGGTGGTATAAAAGAGCAGTACTTC. As protein: CASSASPTGGIKEQYF.

V gene TRBV29-1 combines with J gene TRBJ2-1, with TRBD2 identical over 8 bases. CDR1 SQVTM and CDR2 ANQGSEA come from the germline V gene. The CDR3 loop spans 16 amino acids. After removal of 2 bases from V and 7 bases from J, the junction contained 13 bases not matched to a gene. In DNA, the CDR3 is TGCAGCGTTGAAAACCCCGCGGGAGGTACCCCAAATGAGCAGTTCTTC. Translation gives CSVENPAGGTPNEQFF.

This chain links TRBV19 with TRBJ2-2; D is unclear. Looked up from germline, CDR1 is LNHDA and CDR2 is SQIVND (reference sequence). V lost 4 bases and J 3 bases, leaving 9 bases between the germline ends. The CDR3 totals 14 residues. The CDR3, as DNA: TGTGCCAGTAGTAAGACAAGAGACACCGGGGAGCTGTTTTTT. Encoded protein: CASSKTRDTGELFF.

This CDR3 reads CASSSDRLETQYF. Here the CDR3 DNA reads TGTGCCAGCAGCTCCGACAGGCTAGAGACCCAGTACTTC. The J gene is TRBJ2-5, the V gene TRBV28, with D possibly matching TRBD1 (6 bases). The CDR3 is 13 amino acids. The germline V gene encodes CDR1 MDHEN and CDR2 SYDVKM. V gave up 6 bases and J gave up 4 bases, with 12 bases separating them.

This clone was seen just once. The chain couples TRBV7-2 to TRBJ1-6; 7 bases line up with TRBD1. V was pared by 5 bases and J by 5 bases, with 6 bases of the junction left unmatched. The CDR3 runs 15 residues. Germline V lookup: CDR1 SGHTA, CDR2 FQGNSA. CDR3 nucleotides: TGTGCCAGCAGCCCCAGGGGGACCGATAATTCACCCCTCCACTTT. Translating it yields CASSPRGTDNSPLHF. Complete variable domain (other parts from reference TRBV7-2 and TRBJ1-6): GAGVSQSPSNKVTEKGKDVELRCDPISGHTALYWYRQSLGQGLEFLIYFQGNSAPDKSGLPSDRFSAERTGGSVSTLTIQRTQQEDSAVYLCASSPRGTDNSPLHFGNGTRLTVT.

The gene calls are TRBV6-5 and TRBJ1-3; no clear D gene. Germline assignment: CDR1 MNHEY and CDR2 SVGAGI. V lost 0 bases and J lost 0, with 9 bases in between. The CDR3 is 16 residues long. The CDR3 bases are TGTGCCAGCAGTTACTCGTTCCAGGACTCTGGAAACACCATATATTTT. Its protein is CASSYSFQDSGNTIYF.

This clone came up a few times. This chain uses TRBV27 with TRBJ2-6; D gene ambiguous. V was cut by 6 bases and J by 4 bases, with 7 bases left in between. Germline loops: CDR1 MNHEY, CDR2 SMNVEV (reference sequence). The CDR3 length is 13 residues. CDR3 nucleotides: TGTGCCAGCAGGGCTTCAGGGGCCAACGTCCTGACTTTC. Residues: CASRASGANVLTF. Variable domain in full (rest from reference TRBV27 and TRBJ2-6): EAQVTQNPRYLITVTGKKLTVTCSQNMNHEYMSWYRQDPGLGLRQIYYSMNVEVTDKGDVPEGYKVSRKEKRNFPLILESPSPNQTSLYFCASRASGANVLTFGAGSRLTVL.

The V gene is TRBV9, the J gene TRBJ1-1; unclear D gene. The V and J ends lost 6 bases and 4 bases respectively, with 13 bases between them. The germline V gene has CDR1 SGDLS and CDR2 YYNGEE. This CDR3 has 13 residues. CDR3 in amino acids: CASTRGVGTEAFF. The DNA for the CDR3 is TGTGCCAGCACCCGAGGTGTGGGCACTGAAGCTTTCTTT. The complete variable domain, with remaining parts taken from reference TRBV9 and TRBJ1-1, reads DSGVTQTPKHLITATGQRVTLRCSPRSGDLSVYWYQQSLDQGLQFLIQYYNGEERAKGNILERFSAQQFPDLHSELNLSSLELGDSALYFCASTRGVGTEAFFGQGTRLTVV.